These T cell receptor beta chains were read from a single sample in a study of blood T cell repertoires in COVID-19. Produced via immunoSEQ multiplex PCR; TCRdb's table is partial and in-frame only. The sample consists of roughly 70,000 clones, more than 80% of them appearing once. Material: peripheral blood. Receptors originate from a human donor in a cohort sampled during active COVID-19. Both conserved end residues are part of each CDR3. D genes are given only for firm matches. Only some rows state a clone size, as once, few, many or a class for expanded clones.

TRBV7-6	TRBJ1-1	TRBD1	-	CASSRDRGRTNTEAFF	TGTGCCAGCAGCCGCGACAGGGGGCGGACGAACACTGAAGCTTTCTTT
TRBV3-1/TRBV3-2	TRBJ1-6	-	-	CASSPGRESSYNSPLHF	TGTGCCAGCAGTCCGGGACGGGAGAGCTCCTATAATTCACCCCTCCACTTT
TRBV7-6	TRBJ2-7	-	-	CASSLDLYYEQYF	TGTGCCAGCAGCTTAGACCTATACTACGAGCAGTACTTC
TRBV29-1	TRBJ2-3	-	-	CSVRVTDTQYF	TGCAGCGTCAGGGTTACAGATACGCAGTATTTT
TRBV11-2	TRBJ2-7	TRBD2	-	CASRPVAGGPPEQYF	TGTGCCAGCAGACCGGTAGCGGGGGGGCCTCCCGAGCAGTACTTC
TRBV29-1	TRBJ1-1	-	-	CSVDRGTEAFF	TGCAGCGTTGATAGGGGAACTGAAGCTTTCTTT
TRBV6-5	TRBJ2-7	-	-	CASRGGGEGYEQYF	TGTGCCAGCAGGGGTGGAGGAGAAGGTTACGAGCAGTACTTC
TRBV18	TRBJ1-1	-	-	CASSPPSRTTEAFF	TGTGCCAGCTCACCACCTTCCAGAACCACTGAAGCTTTCTTT
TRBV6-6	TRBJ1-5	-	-	CASREGYSNQPQHF	TGTGCCAGCAGGGAGGGATATAGCAATCAGCCCCAGCATTTT
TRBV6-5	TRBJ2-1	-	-	CASRLDRAHAPFF	TGTGCCAGTAGACTAGACAGGGCTCATGCCCCGTTCTTC
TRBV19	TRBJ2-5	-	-	CASSINRQETQYF	TGTGCCAGTAGTATCAACAGACAAGAGACCCAGTACTTC
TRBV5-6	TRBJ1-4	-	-	CASSLAGVGEKLFF	TGTGCCAGCAGCTTGGCAGGGGTGGGGGAAAAACTGTTTTTT
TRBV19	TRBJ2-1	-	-	CASSSDRSSYNEQFF	TGTGCCAGTAGTTCTGACAGGAGCTCCTACAATGAGCAGTTCTTC
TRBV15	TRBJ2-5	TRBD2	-	CATSRDFGTSGGGTQYF	TGTGCCACCAGCAGAGATTTTGGGACTAGCGGGGGAGGGACCCAGTACTTC
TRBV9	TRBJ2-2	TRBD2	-	CASSVELAGGRNTGELFF	TGTGCCAGCAGCGTGGAGTTAGCGGGGGGGCGGAACACCGGGGAGCTGTTTTTT
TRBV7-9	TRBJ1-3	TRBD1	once	CASSSPGQGASISGNTIYF	TGTGCCAGCAGCTCACCGGGACAGGGGGCTTCTATCTCTGGAAACACCATATATTTT
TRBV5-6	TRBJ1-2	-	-	CASSGRDTGGGYTF	TGTGCCAGCAGCGGCCGGGACACAGGAGGAGGCTACACCTTC
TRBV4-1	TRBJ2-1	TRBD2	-	CASSQEGAGGLSEQFF	TGCGCCAGCAGCCAAGAGGGCGCGGGGGGGCTCAGTGAGCAGTTCTTC